The clone carrying this T cell receptor beta chain has more than one count but fewer than ten. Its antigen is as yet unknown. The PCR made use of 60 Vbeta and 13 Jbeta primers. Data came from immunoSEQ multiplex PCR; TCRdb stores just in-frame clones and leaves some out. Of about 150,000 clones listed, about 80% are singletons. The sample is drawn from a study of cytomegalovirus exposure and HLA in healthy donors. Broader study findings: The study designated roughly 150 TCR beta chains cytomegalovirus-associated.

Sequencing input: PBMCs. This TCR derives from a woman in her 30s in good health and CMV-seronegative.

The CDR3 DNA is TGTGCCAGCAGCTTGGCGGGTAGCCAGCCCCAGCATTTT. The encoded protein is CASSLAGSQPQHF. The chain carries TRBV5-5 and TRBJ1-5; D not certain. CDR1 is SGHKS, CDR2 YYEKEE, per germline (reference sequence). V lost 0 bases and J 7 bases, leaving 8 bases between the germline ends. This CDR3 is 13 amino acids long.